This is a list of T cell receptor beta chains from one sample in a study of ipilimumab plus nivolumab after autologous stem cell transplantation. Sequencing used immunoSEQ multiplex PCR; TCRdb keeps in-frame clones, though not all of them. The sample shows about 47,000 clones, 70% to 90% of them seen only once. Sequenced here: PBMCs, sampled in a trial of ipilimumab plus nivolumab as post-transplant consolidation. These TCRs come from a male donor with multiple myeloma. CDR3s include the opening cysteine and the closing phenylalanine or tryptophan. The D gene is left open where the match is weak. Expanded clones get a size class; other rows say once, few or many, or leave the size out.

TRBJ1-4 | . | TRBV6-5 | 16 | . | TGTGCCAGCAGTTCCCTCGTTGGCTCAACTAATGAAAAACTGTTTTTT | CASSSLVGSTNEKLFF
TRBJ1-2 | . | TRBV19 | 14 | TRBD1 | TGTGCCAGTAGTATCGGACAGGGCGACTATGGCTACACCTTC | CASSIGQGDYGYTF
TRBJ1-4 | . | TRBV5-6 | 17 | . | TGTGCCAGCAGCTACAGGCACGATGTTGCAACTAATGAAAAACTGTTTTTT | CASSYRHDVATNEKLFF
TRBJ2-7 | . | TRBV6-5 | 12 | TRBD1 | TGTGCCAGCAGGACAGGGGAAGGGGAGCAGTACTTC | CASRTGEGEQYF
TRBJ1-3 | . | TRBV4-1 | 17 | TRBD1 | TGCGCCAGCAGCCCTCAAAGGGGACAGGACTCTGGAAACACCATATATTTT | CASSPQRGQDSGNTIYF
TRBJ1-1 | . | TRBV30 | 15 | . | TGTGCCTGGACGGGTTTAGGAGGCTTTGACACTGAAGCTTTCTTT | CAWTGLGGFDTEAFF
TRBJ2-3 | . | TRBV7-2 | 12 | . | TGTGCCAGCAGATCCGACGGAGATACGCAGTATTTT | CASRSDGDTQYF
TRBJ2-1 | . | TRBV2 | 15 | TRBD1 | TGTGCCAGCAGTGGTCCAGGGACAGTTTACAATGAGCAGTTCTTC | CASSGPGTVYNEQFF
TRBJ1-1 | . | TRBV29-1 | 14 | . | TGCAGCGTTGGAGGCCCCTCCAGGTCCACTGAAGCTTTCTTT | CSVGGPSRSTEAFF
TRBJ1-2 | . | TRBV7-2 | 19 | . | TGTGCCAGCAGCTTTACCCCCCAGGTCGTCGGACAGTCAAACTATGGCTACACCTTC | CASSFTPQVVGQSNYGYTF
TRBJ1-2 | . | TRBV28 | 16 | TRBD1 | TGTGCCAGCAGTTTGAGGCAGGGGGCATTTGGCTATGGCTACACCTTC | CASSLRQGAFGYGYTF
TRBJ2-7 | few | TRBV11-2 | 12 | . | TGTGCCAGCAGCCTTCTAAGATACGAGCAGTACTTC | CASSLLRYEQYF
TRBJ2-7 | . | TRBV10-1 | 14 | . | TGCGCCAGCAGTGAGGGGTGGTCTGGGGGAGTGCAGTACTTC | CASSEGWSGGVQYF
TRBJ1-6 | . | TRBV5-1 | 13 | . | TGCGCCAGCAGCATTACAGGGAATTCACCCCTCCACTTT | CASSITGNSPLHF
TRBJ2-7 | . | TRBV9 | 16 | TRBD1 | TGTGCCAGCAGCGTAGGAGGGACAGGGCCGACCTACGAGCAGTACTTC | CASSVGGTGPTYEQYF
TRBJ1-3 | . | TRBV6-6 | 13 | . | TGTGCCAGCACACCCCCCGGTGGAAACACCATATATTTT | CASTPPGGNTIYF
TRBJ2-3 | . | TRBV28 | 15 | . | TGTGCCAGCAGTCCCCCCAGGGGAGGCACAGATACGCAGTATTTT | CASSPPRGGTDTQYF
TRBJ2-7 | few | TRBV5-6 | 16 | . | TGTGCCAGCAGCTTTGGTGGGCCGGGGAATGCCTACGAGCAGTACTTC | CASSFGGPGNAYEQYF
TRBJ1-1 | . | TRBV7-2 | 13 | TRBD1 | TGTGCCAGCAGCTTACAGGGGGCCACTGAAGCTTTCTTT | CASSLQGATEAFF
TRBJ1-1 | . | TRBV28 | 16 | . | TGTGCCATCTCCAGATGGGGGCAGGGCGGGAGGACTGAAGCTTTCTTT | CAISRWGQGGRTEAFF
TRBJ2-1 | . | TRBV7-6 | 16 | TRBD2 | TGTGCCAGCAGCTTAGGGTCTAGCGGGAGTAACAATGAGCAGTTCTTC | CASSLGSSGSNNEQFF
TRBJ1-2 | few | TRBV5-1 | 13 | . | TGCGCCAGCAGCTTGGGACAGCTCTATGGCTACACCTTC | CASSLGQLYGYTF
TRBJ1-5 | . | TRBV28 | 12 | . | TGTGCCAGCAGTTTCATTGGCCAGCCCCAGCATTTT | CASSFIGQPQHF
TRBJ1-5 | . | TRBV19 | 16 | TRBD1 | TGTGCCAGTAGTTTCGAGGGGGCGCGGGGCAATCAGCCCCAGCATTTT | CASSFEGARGNQPQHF
TRBJ1-1 | few | TRBV30 | 14 | . | TGTGCCTGGAGTGTGGAGAGGGGGAACACTGAAGCTTTCTTT | CAWSVERGNTEAFF
TRBJ2-3 | . | TRBV27 | 15 | TRBD1 | TGTGCCAGCAGTTCCTCCGGGACAGGGGAGGATACGCAGTATTTT | CASSSSGTGEDTQYF
TRBJ2-5 | . | TRBV4-3 | 18 | TRBD2 | TGCGCCAGCAGCCAAGATACCCCCGCTAGCGGGGGTGTAGAGACCCAGTACTTC | CASSQDTPASGGVETQYF
TRBJ2-2 | once | TRBV5-1 | 15 | . | TGCGCCAGCAGCTTGGAGTTTTCGAACACCGGGGAGCTGTTTTTT | CASSLEFSNTGELFF
TRBJ2-5 | . | TRBV5-5 | 15 | . | TGTGCCAGCAGCTTGATGACAGGTAGTCAAGAGACCCAGTACTTC | CASSLMTGSQETQYF
TRBJ1-2 | . | TRBV27 | 16 | TRBD1 | TGTGCCAGTAGGGGGCCCCGGGACAGGAGATTCTATGGCTACACCTTC | CASRGPRDRRFYGYTF
TRBJ2-7 | . | TRBV7-9 | 15 | TRBD2 | TGTGCCAGCAGCGAGGGACTAGCGGGAGACTACGAGCAGTACTTC | CASSEGLAGDYEQYF
TRBJ2-1 | . | TRBV27 | 17 | . | TGTGCCAGCAGTGCCGGGGTGGGCAGACGCTCCTACAATGAGCAGTTCTTC | CASSAGVGRRSYNEQFF
TRBJ2-3 | . | TRBV30 | 12 | . | TGTGCCTGGAGCGGGAGTGGCAATACGCAGTATTTT | CAWSGSGNTQYF
TRBJ1-5 | . | TRBV25-1 | 13 | . | TGTGCCAGCAGTGGTATCGGCAATCAGCCCCAGCATTTT | CASSGIGNQPQHF
TRBJ1-1 | . | TRBV27 | 13 | . | TGTGCCAGCAGCTGGTACCGGGAAGCTGAAGCTTTCTTT | CASSWYREAEAFF
TRBJ1-2 | . | TRBV4-1 | 14 | TRBD1 | TGCGCCAGCAGCCAAGGACAGGGGGCTCATGGCTACACCTTC | CASSQGQGAHGYTF
TRBJ1-4 | . | TRBV5-1 | 15 | . | TGCGCCAGCAGCTTGGACACGGTTCAGAATGAAAAACTGTTTTTT | CASSLDTVQNEKLFF
TRBJ2-7 | few | TRBV28 | 17 | TRBD2 | TGTGCCAGCAGTCCCCCCCCGACTAGCGGGAGTGTGATAGAGCAGTACTTC | CASSPPPTSGSVIEQYF
TRBJ1-5 | . | TRBV2 | 16 | . | TGTGCCAGCAAACCTATGGACACCTCGTGGGGTCAGCCCCAGCATTTT | CASKPMDTSWGQPQHF
TRBJ1-1 | . | TRBV19 | 14 | . | TGTGCCAGTAGTATACGGGGGGAGGACACTGAAGCTTTCTTT | CASSIRGEDTEAFF
TRBJ2-1 | once | TRBV2 | 15 | . | TGTGCCAGCAGCCGGGAGAAGCAGGGTCACAATGAGCAGTTCTTC | CASSREKQGHNEQFF
TRBJ2-3 | . | TRBV21-1 | 14 | . | TGTGCCAGCAACCAGACGGGGACCCCAGATACGCAGTATTTT | CASNQTGTPDTQYF
TRBJ2-3 | . | TRBV28 | 15 | . | TGTGCCAGCAGCCCGCCTGGGGGAGCGGGAGATACGCAGTATTTT | CASSPPGGAGDTQYF
TRBJ1-5 | . | TRBV19 | 12 | . | TGTGCCAGTAGTATATATGGCCAGCCCCAGCATTTT | CASSIYGQPQHF
TRBJ1-6 | . | TRBV7-2 | 16 | TRBD1 | TGTGCCAGCAGCTTCAAAGGGACAGGGCCCAATTCACCCCTCCACTTT | CASSFKGTGPNSPLHF
TRBJ1-1 | . | TRBV7-9 | 14 | . | TGTGCCAGCAGCTTGGGGGGGTACGACACTGAAGCTTTCTTT | CASSLGGYDTEAFF
TRBJ2-7 | . | TRBV19 | 16 | . | TGTGCCAGTATGGGATTTGGGGAGACAGGATCCTACGAGCAGTACTTC | CASMGFGETGSYEQYF
TRBJ2-7 | few | TRBV27 | 14 | . | TGTGCCAGCAGTTTTAGGGCTAGCCGGTACGAGCAGTACTTC | CASSFRASRYEQYF
TRBJ1-6 | once | TRBV27 | 14 | . | TGTGCCAGCAGTTTATTGCAGTCTAATTCACCCCTCCACTTT | CASSLLQSNSPLHF
TRBJ1-6 | . | TRBV5-1 | 15 | . | TGCGCCAGCAGCTTGGATCAGGGGTCCTATTCACCCCTCCACTTT | CASSLDQGSYSPLHF
TRBJ1-5 | . | TRBV19 | 16 | TRBD1 | TGTGCCAGTAGTCCGAGACAGGGAGCAGGCAATCAGCCCCAGCATTTT | CASSPRQGAGNQPQHF
TRBJ1-5 | . | TRBV19 | 15 | TRBD1 | TGTGCCAGTAGTGCCGGGACAGGGGGCGGTCAGCCCCAGCATTTT | CASSAGTGGGQPQHF
TRBJ1-1 | . | TRBV6-6 | 14 | TRBD1 | TGTGCCAGCAGTCCTGGACAGGGTGTCCCTGAAGCTTTCTTT | CASSPGQGVPEAFF